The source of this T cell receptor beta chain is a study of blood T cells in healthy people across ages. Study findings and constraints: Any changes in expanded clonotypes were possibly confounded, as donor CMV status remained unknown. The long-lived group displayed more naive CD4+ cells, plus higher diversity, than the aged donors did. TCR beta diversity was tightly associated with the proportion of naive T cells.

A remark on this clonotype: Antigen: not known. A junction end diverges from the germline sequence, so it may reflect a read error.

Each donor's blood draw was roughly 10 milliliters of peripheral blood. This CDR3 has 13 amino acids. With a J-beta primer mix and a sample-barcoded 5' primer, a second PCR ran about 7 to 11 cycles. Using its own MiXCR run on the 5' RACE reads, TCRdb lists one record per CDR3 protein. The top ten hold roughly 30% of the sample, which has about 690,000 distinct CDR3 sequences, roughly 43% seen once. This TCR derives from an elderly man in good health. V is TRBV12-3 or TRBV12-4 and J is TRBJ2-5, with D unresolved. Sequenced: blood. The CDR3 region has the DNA TGTACCAGCAGTTTATACGGCCAAGAGACCCAGTACTTC. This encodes CTSSLYGQETQYF.